This entry lists 7 T cell receptor beta chains sequenced from one sample in a study of blood T cell repertoires in COVID-19. The assay was immunoSEQ multiplex PCR, and TCRdb's table has in-frame clones only and misses some. The sample lists 150,000 to 200,000 clones; approximately 80% were seen once. Sequencing was done on a sample of peripheral blood. The receptors stem from an elderly woman with COVID-19, enrolled during active disease.

This clone has only one observation. The V call is TRBV4-1, the J call TRBJ2-7; 7 positions match TRBD2. The CDR3 sequence is 17 residues long. V lost 2 bases, J lost 3 bases, and 13 bases stayed unmatched. The V gene's germline CDR1 is MGHRA and CDR2 YSYEKL. CDR3 nucleotides: TGCGCCAGCAGCCAAAGGGGACTATCGACAGAACGCTACGAGCAGTACTTC. Translating it yields CASSQRGLSTERYEQYF.

This chain's CDR3 is CASSFGTSGVETQYF. The CDR3, as DNA: TGCGCCAGCAGTTTTGGGACTAGCGGGGTCGAGACCCAGTACTTC. This sequence joins TRBV5-1 and TRBJ2-5, with 13 bases identical to TRBD2. CDR1 SGHRS and CDR2 YFSETQ come from the germline V gene. CDR3 length: 15 amino acids. The J segment lost 5 bases and the V segment lost 5 bases, leaving 6 bases of the junction unmatched.

This clone has more than one count but fewer than ten. This chain connects TRBV7-9 to TRBJ2-7; D ambiguous. The CDR3 contains 15 residues. V lost 3 bases to trimming and J lost 4 bases, with 16 bases between them. Germline V gene data show CDR1 as SEHNR and CDR2 as FQNEAQ (reference sequence). The CDR3, as DNA: TGTGCCAGCAGCTTTTTCCCCAGTCGTGCTTACGAGCAGTACTTC. Translated, it gives CASSFFPSRAYEQYF.

The genes are TRBV18 and TRBJ2-1; TRBD2 matches 10 bases. The J segment lost 7 bases and the V segment lost 1 base, leaving 4 bases of the junction unmatched. The CDR3 is made up of 15 amino acids. Germline V gene data show CDR1 as KGHSH and CDR2 as LQKENI. The CDR3 DNA is TGTGCCAGCTCACCACTAGCGGGAGGTGAGAATGAGCAGTTCTTC. Amino acids: CASSPLAGGENEQFF.

This clone appeared a single time. The rearrangement uses TRBV6-5 and TRBJ1-5; D is perhaps TRBD1 (5 bases). Trimming stripped 5 bases from V and 0 bases from J, with 5 bases between. From germline, CDR1 is MNHEY and CDR2 SVGAGI. This CDR3 has 13 amino acids. The CDR3, as DNA: TGTGCCAGCAGTCAGGGTAGCAATCAGCCCCAGCATTTT. Its translation: CASSQGSNQPQHF.

J is TRBJ2-3 and V is TRBV5-1; 9 bases map to TRBD1. With 4 bases clipped from V and 4 bases from J, the junction kept 7 bases outside the gene matches. CDR3 length: 15 residues. CDR1 is SGHRS, CDR2 YFSETQ, per germline. In DNA, the CDR3 is TGCGCCAGCAGCGTAACAGGGGGCTGGGCAGATACGCAGTATTTT. Its protein is CASSVTGGWADTQYF.

The V call is TRBV27, the J call TRBJ1-1; D is undetermined. This CDR3 comprises 14 residues. V lost 1 base to trimming and J lost 2 bases, with 8 bases between them. CDR1 is MNHEY and CDR2 is SMNVEV in the germline V gene (reference sequence). In nucleotides, the CDR3 is TGTGCCAGCAGTTTATACATCAGTAACACTGAAGCTTTCTTT. Amino acids: CASSLYISNTEAFF.